Here is one TCR beta chain with its context. Its antigen remains unknown. The data originate from a study of OX40 agonist ivuxolimab in advanced cancers. Looking at the study overall: The study enrolled dose-escalation patients with hepatocellular carcinoma, melanoma, renal cell or head and neck cancer. Overall study findings and caveats: The authors did not determine the antigen specificity of the expanded peripheral T cells.

Libraries were prepared by immunoSEQ multiplex PCR; TCRdb keeps only in-frame clonotypes and omits some of them. This table holds roughly 71,000 clones, 84% found once. The CDR3 contains 14 residues. Trimming took off 3 bases at V and 5 bases at J, with 16 bases between the two ends. From germline, CDR1 is GTSNPN and CDR2 SVGIG (reference sequence). The sequence was collected from an adult with an advanced solid tumor such as melanoma, head and neck, liver or kidney cancer. The chain couples TRBV30 to TRBJ1-1; D possibly corresponds to TRBD1 (5 bases). Here the sequenced sample was CD4+ or CD8+ T cells sorted from blood, taken in a trial of the OX40 agonist ivuxolimab. The DNA of the CDR3 is TGTGCCTGGAGGGGGGACGGCGCTTTAACTGAAGCTTTCTTT. Encoded protein: CAWRGDGALTEAFF. Drawing the rest from reference TRBV30 and TRBJ1-1, the complete variable domain is SQTIHQWPATLVQPVGSPLSLECTVEGTSNPNLYWYRQAAGRGLQLLFYSVGIGQISSEVPQNLSASRPQDRQFILSSKKLLLSDSGFYLCAWRGDGALTEAFFGQGTRLTVV.